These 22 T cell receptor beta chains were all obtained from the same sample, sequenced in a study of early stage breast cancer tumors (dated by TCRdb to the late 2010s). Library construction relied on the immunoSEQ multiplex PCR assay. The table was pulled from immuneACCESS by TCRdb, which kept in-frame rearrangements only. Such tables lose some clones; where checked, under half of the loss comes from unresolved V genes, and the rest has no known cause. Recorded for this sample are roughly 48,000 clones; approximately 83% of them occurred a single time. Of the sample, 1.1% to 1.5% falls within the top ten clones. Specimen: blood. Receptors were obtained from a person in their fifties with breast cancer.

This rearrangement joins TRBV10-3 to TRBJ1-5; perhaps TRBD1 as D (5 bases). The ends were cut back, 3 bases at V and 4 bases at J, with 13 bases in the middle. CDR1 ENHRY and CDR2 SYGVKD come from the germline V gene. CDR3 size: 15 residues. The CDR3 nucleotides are TGTGCCATCAGTGACCGAGGGACCGAGAATCAGCCCCAGCATTTT. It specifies CAISDRGTENQPQHF.

CDR3 in DNA: TGTGCCAGCAGTTACTCTGGGGGGCCTATGAACACTGAAGCTTTCTTT. Protein: CASSYSGGPMNTEAFF. J is TRBJ1-1 and V is TRBV6-6, with D tentatively TRBD1 (6 bases). Per the germline V gene, CDR1 is MNHNY and CDR2 is SVGAGI (reference sequence). CDR3 length: 16 amino acids. The ends were cut back, 0 bases at V and 0 bases at J, with 11 bases in the middle.

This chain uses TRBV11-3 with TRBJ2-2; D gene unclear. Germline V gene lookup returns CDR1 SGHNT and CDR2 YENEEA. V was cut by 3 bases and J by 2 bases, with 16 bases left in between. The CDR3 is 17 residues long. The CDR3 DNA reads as TGTGCCAGCAGCTTTGTGGACCCAACAGAAAACACCGGGGAGCTGTTTTTT. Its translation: CASSFVDPTENTGELFF.

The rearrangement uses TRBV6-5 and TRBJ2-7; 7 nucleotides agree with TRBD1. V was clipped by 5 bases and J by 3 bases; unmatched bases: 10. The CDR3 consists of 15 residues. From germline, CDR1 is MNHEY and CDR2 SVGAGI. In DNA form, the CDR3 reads TGTGCCAGCAGTCCACAGGGGCAAGGAAGCTACGAGCAGTACTTC. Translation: CASSPQGQGSYEQYF.

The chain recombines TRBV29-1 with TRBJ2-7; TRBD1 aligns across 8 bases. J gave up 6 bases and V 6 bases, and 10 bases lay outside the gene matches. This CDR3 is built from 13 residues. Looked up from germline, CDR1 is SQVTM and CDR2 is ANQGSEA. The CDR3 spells CSVRIPGGAEQYF. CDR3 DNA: TGCAGCGTGAGGATTCCAGGGGGCGCCGAGCAGTACTTC.

The CDR3 DNA follows: TGCGCCAGCAGCCAGGGTCAGACAACCCCAACTTTCTTT. Translation: CASSQGQTTPTFF. The rearrangement joins TRBV4-3 to TRBJ1-1; D remains unclear. Between the trimmed V and J ends, which lost 3 bases and 12 bases, there was a span of 17 bases. The CDR3 has 13 residues. Germline V gene lookup returns CDR1 LGHNA and CDR2 YSLEER.

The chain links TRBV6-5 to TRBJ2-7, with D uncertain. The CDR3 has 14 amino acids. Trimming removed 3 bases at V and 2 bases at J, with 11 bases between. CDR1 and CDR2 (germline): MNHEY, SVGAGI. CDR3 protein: CASSYQELTYEQYF. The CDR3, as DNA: TGTGCCAGCAGTTATCAAGAATTGACCTACGAGCAGTACTTC.

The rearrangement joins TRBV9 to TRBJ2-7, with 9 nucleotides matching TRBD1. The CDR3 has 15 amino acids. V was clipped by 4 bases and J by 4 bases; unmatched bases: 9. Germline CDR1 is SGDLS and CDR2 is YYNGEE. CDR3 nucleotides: TGTGCCAGCAGCCTTTCCGGGACAGGGCGTTACGAGCAGTACTTC. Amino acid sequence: CASSLSGTGRYEQYF.

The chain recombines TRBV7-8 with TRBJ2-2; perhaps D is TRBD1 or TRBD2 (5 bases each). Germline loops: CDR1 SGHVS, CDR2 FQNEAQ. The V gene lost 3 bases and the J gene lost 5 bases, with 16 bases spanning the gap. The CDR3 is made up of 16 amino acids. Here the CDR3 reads CASSLITGRRTGELFF. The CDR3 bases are TGTGCCAGCAGCTTGATAACGGGACGCCGGACCGGGGAGCTGTTTTTT. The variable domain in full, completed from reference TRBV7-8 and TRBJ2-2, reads GAGVSQSPRYKVAKRGQDVALRCDPISGHVSLFWYQQALGQGPEFLTYFQNEAQLDKSGLPSDRFFAERPEGSVSTLKIQRTQQEDSAVYLCASSLITGRRTGELFFGEGSRLTVL.

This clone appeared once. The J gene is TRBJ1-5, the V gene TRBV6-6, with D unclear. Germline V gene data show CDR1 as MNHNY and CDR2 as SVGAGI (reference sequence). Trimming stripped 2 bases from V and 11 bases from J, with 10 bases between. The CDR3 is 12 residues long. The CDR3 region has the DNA TGTGCCAGCAGTTACACGGAGGAGGCCCAGCATTTT. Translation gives CASSYTEEAQHF.

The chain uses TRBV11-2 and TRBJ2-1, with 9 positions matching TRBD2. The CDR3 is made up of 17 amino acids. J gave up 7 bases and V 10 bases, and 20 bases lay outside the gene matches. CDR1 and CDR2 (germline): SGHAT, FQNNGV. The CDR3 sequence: CAIPLGLAGKGINEQFF. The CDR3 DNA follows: TGTGCCATCCCATTGGGTCTAGCGGGAAAGGGAATAAATGAGCAGTTCTTC.

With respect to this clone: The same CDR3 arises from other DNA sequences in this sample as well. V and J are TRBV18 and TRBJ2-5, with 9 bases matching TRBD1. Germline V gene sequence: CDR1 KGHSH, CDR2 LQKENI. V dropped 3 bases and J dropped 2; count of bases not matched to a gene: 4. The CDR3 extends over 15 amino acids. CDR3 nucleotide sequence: TGTGCCAGCTCACCGGGACAGGGAACTCAAGAGACCCAGTACTTC. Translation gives CASSPGQGTQETQYF.

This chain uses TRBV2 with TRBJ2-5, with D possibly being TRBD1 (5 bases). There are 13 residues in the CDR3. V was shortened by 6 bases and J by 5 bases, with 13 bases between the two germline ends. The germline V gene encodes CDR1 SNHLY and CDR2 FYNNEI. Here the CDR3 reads CASRSQGPETQYF. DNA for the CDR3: TGTGCCAGCAGATCTCAGGGTCCCGAGACCCAGTACTTC.

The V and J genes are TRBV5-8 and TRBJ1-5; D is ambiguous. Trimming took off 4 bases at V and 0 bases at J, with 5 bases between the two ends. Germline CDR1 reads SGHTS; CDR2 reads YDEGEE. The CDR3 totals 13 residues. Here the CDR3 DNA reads TGTGCCAGCAGCGTAGATAGCAATCAGCCCCAGCATTTT. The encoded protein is CASSVDSNQPQHF.

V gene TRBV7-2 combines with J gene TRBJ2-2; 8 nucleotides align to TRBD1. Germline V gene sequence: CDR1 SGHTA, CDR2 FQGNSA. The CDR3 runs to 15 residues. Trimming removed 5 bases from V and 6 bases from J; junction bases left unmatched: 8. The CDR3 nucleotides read TGTGCCAGCAGCCTCCGGACAGGGTTCGCCGGGGAGCTGTTTTTT. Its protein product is CASSLRTGFAGELFF.

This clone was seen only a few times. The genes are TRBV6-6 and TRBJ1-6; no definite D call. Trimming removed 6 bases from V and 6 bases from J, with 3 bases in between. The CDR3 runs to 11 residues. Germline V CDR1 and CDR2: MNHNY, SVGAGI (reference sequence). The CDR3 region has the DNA TGTGCCAGCAGAGCTAATTCACCCCTCCACTTT. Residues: CASRANSPLHF.

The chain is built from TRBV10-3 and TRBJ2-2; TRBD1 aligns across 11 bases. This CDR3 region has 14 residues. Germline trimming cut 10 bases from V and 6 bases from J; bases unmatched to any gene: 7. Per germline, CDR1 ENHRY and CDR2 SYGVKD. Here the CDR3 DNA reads TGTGCCAAAAACGGGGACAGGGGGGCCGGGGAGCTGTTTTTT. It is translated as CAKNGDRGAGELFF.

The CDR3, as DNA: TGTGCCACCATTGGCAGAGGGAGCACAGATACGCAGTATTTT. It specifies CATIGRGSTDTQYF. The chain links TRBV6-5 to TRBJ2-3; tentatively, D is TRBD2 (5 bases). This CDR3 spans 14 amino acids. Germline CDR1 MNHEY, CDR2 SVGAGI. The ends were cut back, 10 bases at V and 0 bases at J, with 14 bases in the middle.

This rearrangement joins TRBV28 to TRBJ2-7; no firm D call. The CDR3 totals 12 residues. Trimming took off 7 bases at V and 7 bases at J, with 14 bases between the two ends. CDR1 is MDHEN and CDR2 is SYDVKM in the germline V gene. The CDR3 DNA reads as TGTGCCAGCACCCCTGGACGCCGGGAGCAGTACTTC. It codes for CASTPGRREQYF.

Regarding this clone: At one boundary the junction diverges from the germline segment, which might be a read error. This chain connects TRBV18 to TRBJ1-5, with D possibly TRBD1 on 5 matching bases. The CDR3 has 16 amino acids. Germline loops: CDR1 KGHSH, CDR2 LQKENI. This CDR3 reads CASSPRGQGSDQPQHF. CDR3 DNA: TGTGCCAGCTCACCACGAGGGCAGGGTAGCGATCAGCCCCAGCATTTT.

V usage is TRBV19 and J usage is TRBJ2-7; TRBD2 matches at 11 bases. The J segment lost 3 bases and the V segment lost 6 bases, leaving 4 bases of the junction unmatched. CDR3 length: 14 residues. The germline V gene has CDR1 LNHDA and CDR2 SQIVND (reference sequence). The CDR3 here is CASRSGTSGYEQYF. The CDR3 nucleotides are TGTGCCAGTAGGTCCGGGACTAGCGGCTACGAGCAGTACTTC.

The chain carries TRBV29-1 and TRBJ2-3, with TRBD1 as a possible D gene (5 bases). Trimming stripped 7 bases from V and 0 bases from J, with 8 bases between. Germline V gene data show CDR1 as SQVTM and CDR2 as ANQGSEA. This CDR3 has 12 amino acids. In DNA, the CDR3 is TGCAGCGGCGACAGTAGCACAGATACGCAGTATTTT. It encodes CSGDSSTDTQYF.